Below are 30 T cell receptor beta chains sequenced from a single sample in a study of T-cell memory formation after mild COVID-19. MiXCR was run by TCRdb on the 5' RACE reads, yielding one entry per CDR3 protein. The sample holds a few hundred thousand distinct CDR3 sequences, around 27% seen once. The material sequenced was PBMCs or a T cell subset sorted from them (not recorded which). These receptors came from an adult woman who had mild COVID-19 (a few samples of this study predate the infection). Cell type and time point are not known.

J is TRBJ1-1 and V is TRBV29-1; no definite D call. Trimming stripped 2 bases from V and 11 bases from J, with 21 bases between. Germline V gene sequence: CDR1 SQVTM, CDR2 ANQGSEA. The CDR3 consists of 14 residues. CDR3 sequence (DNA): TGCAGCGTTGAAACGCAACGGATCAGCGGGGAGGCTTTCTTT. Translating it yields CSVETQRISGEAFF.

V gene TRBV7-3 combines with J gene TRBJ2-5, with D perhaps matching TRBD1 or TRBD2 (6 bases each). Germline CDR1 is SGHTA and CDR2 is FQGTGA. The CDR3 runs 15 residues. Trimming shortened V by 1 base and J by 5 bases, and 14 bases separated the two germline ends. The CDR3: CASSLSGGAGETQYF. Written as DNA, the CDR3 is TGTGCCAGCAGCTTAAGTGGGGGCGCGGGGGAGACCCAGTACTTC.

The V gene is TRBV7-9, the J gene TRBJ2-1, with D unclear. Trimming shortened V by 1 base and J by 4 bases, and 17 bases separated the two germline ends. Per the germline V gene, CDR1 is SEHNR and CDR2 is FQNEAQ (reference sequence). The CDR3 covers 17 residues. CDR3 sequence (DNA): TGTGCCAGCAGCTTAGAATATCGTGTCGACGGGTACAATGAGCAGTTCTTC. Its translation is CASSLEYRVDGYNEQFF.

This clonotype came up a few times. The chain carries TRBV5-1 and TRBJ1-2; TRBD1 might be the D (5 bases). This CDR3 has 15 residues. Trimming removed 3 bases from V and 4 bases from J, with 16 bases in between. Germline CDR1 reads SGHRS; CDR2 reads YFSETQ. The DNA of the CDR3 is TGCGCCAGCAGCTCGGACGGGACCCCTATCTATGGCTACACCTTC. Its translation: CASSSDGTPIYGYTF.

This clonotype has ten or more counts. J is TRBJ2-7 and V is TRBV7-9, with 8 positions matching TRBD2. The CDR3 runs to 16 residues. V was pared by 7 bases and J by 6 bases, with 17 bases of the junction left unmatched. Germline loops: CDR1 SEHNR, CDR2 FQNEAQ (reference sequence). CDR3 in DNA: TGTGCCAGCACCACACCCCAACCCGGGGGGGATCGCGAGCAGTACTTC. Translating gives CASTTPQPGGDREQYF.

This rearrangement joins TRBV29-1 to TRBJ1-2; D call uncertain. Germline CDR1 SQVTM, CDR2 ANQGSEA. Trimming stripped 5 bases from V and 3 bases from J, with 4 bases between. The CDR3 is 10 amino acids. The CDR3 coding sequence is TGCAGCGTTCCCCACTATGGCTACACCTTC. Protein product: CSVPHYGYTF. Looking up the rest from reference TRBV29-1 and TRBJ1-2 gives the full variable domain: SAVISQKPSRDICQRGTSLTIQCQVDSQVTMMFWYRQQPGQSLTLIATANQGSEATYESGFVIDKFPISRPNLTFSTLTVSNMSPEDSSIYLCSVPHYGYTFGSGTRLTVV.

The chain recombines TRBV29-1 with TRBJ1-5; no clear D gene. The V gene lost 4 bases and the J gene lost 5 bases, with 9 bases spanning the gap. This CDR3 region has 12 residues. Germline-derived CDR1 and CDR2 are SQVTM and ANQGSEA. In DNA form, the CDR3 reads TGCAGCGTTGTTAGGAATTATCAGCCCCAGCATTTT. It codes for CSVVRNYQPQHF.

This chain uses TRBV6-5 with TRBJ2-1; no definite D call. V lost 0 bases to trimming and J lost 4 bases, with 7 bases between them. The CDR3 contains 14 residues. CDR1 and CDR2 from the germline V gene are MNHEY and SVGAGI. The CDR3 DNA is TGTGCCAGCAGTTACTCGTCCGGATACAATGAGCAGTTCTTC. Protein sequence: CASSYSSGYNEQFF.

This clonotype was detected a few times. V and J are TRBV6-2 or TRBV6-3 and TRBJ2-2, with 14 positions matching TRBD2. The germline gives CDR1 MNHEY, CDR2 SVGEGT. With V trimmed by 0 bases and J by 8 bases, 5 bases remained unmatched. The CDR3 totals 17 residues. CDR3 DNA sequence: TGTGCCAGCAGTTACTCCGGACTAGCGGGAGGTACTGGGGAGCTGTTTTTT. Its protein is CASSYSGLAGGTGELFF.

The chain couples TRBV6-2 or TRBV6-3 to TRBJ2-1; TRBD2 aligns across 8 bases. V lost 3 bases, J lost 6 bases, and 10 bases stayed unmatched. Germline V gives CDR1 MNHEY, CDR2 SVGEGT. The CDR3 has 16 amino acids. CDR3 sequence: CASSYLIPGGLNEQFF. CDR3 sequence (DNA): TGTGCCAGCAGTTATTTGATACCGGGAGGGCTCAATGAGCAGTTCTTC.

The table lists this clonotype with a few counts. The chain uses TRBV29-1 and TRBJ2-2; 8 bases are a match to TRBD1. The germline CDR1 and CDR2 sequences are SQVTM and ANQGSEA. Losses at the gene ends were 6 bases for V and 6 bases for J; bases not matched to a gene: 6. This CDR3 has 13 amino acids. CDR3 loop: CSVRTGWAGELFF. CDR3 sequence (DNA): TGCAGCGTCAGGACAGGGTGGGCCGGGGAGCTGTTTTTT.

The chain uses TRBV5-1 and TRBJ2-1; 7 nucleotides agree with TRBD1. Germline loops: CDR1 SGHRS, CDR2 YFSETQ. This CDR3 contains 14 residues. The V and J ends lost 4 bases and 4 bases, in that order; junction bases with no gene match: 5. CDR3 region: CASSPGQSYNEQFF. CDR3 bases: TGCGCCAGCAGCCCGGGACAGAGTTACAATGAGCAGTTCTTC.

The V call is TRBV10-3, the J call TRBJ2-3, with TRBD1 as a possible D gene (6 bases). Germline values: CDR1 ENHRY, CDR2 SYGVKD. The CDR3 has 12 amino acids. Trimming pared 8 bases from V and 5 bases from J, leaving 11 bases between. CDR3 amino acids: CAIRKTGDTQYF. In DNA form, the CDR3 reads TGTGCCATCCGAAAGACAGGAGATACGCAGTATTTT.

V is TRBV7-9 and J is TRBJ2-3; perhaps TRBD2 as D (6 bases). V dropped 4 bases and J dropped 2 bases, with 16 bases sitting between them. The germline V gene has CDR1 SEHNR and CDR2 FQNEAQ (reference sequence). The CDR3 length is 16 residues. The CDR3 is CASSSPGVLYTDTQYF. In nucleotides, the CDR3 is TGTGCCAGCAGCTCCCCGGGGGTTCTCTACACAGATACGCAGTATTTT.

There are a few counts of this clonotype. The chain employs TRBV12-3 or TRBV12-4 and TRBJ2-7; 9 bases are shared with TRBD1. The length of the CDR3 is 16 residues. V was clipped by 3 bases and J by 6 bases; unmatched bases: 12. The CDR3 reads CASSFLGQGKWGEQYF. The CDR3 DNA reads TGTGCCAGCAGTTTCTTGGGACAGGGTAAATGGGGCGAGCAGTACTTC.

This chain joins TRBV5-1 and TRBJ1-1; D remains ambiguous. The V end lost 4 bases, the J end lost 0 bases, and 13 bases lay between the germline ends. Per germline, CDR1 SGHRS and CDR2 YFSETQ. This CDR3 region has 15 residues. DNA for the CDR3: TGCGCCAGCAGCCCCGGCGGGGAAATGAACACTGAAGCTTTCTTT. This codes for CASSPGGEMNTEAFF.

This clonotype showed up just a few times. The J gene is TRBJ1-2, the V gene TRBV7-2; D is possibly TRBD1 (6 bases). CDR3 length: 15 amino acids. The V gene lost 5 bases and the J gene lost 0 bases, with 13 bases spanning the gap. Germline V gene data show CDR1 as SGHTA and CDR2 as FQGNSA. CDR3 sequence: CASSRHGQPNYGYTF. The CDR3 region has the DNA TGTGCCAGCAGCCGTCACGGACAGCCTAACTATGGCTACACCTTC.

The genes are TRBV5-1 and TRBJ2-7, with 7 bases aligning to TRBD1. Per the germline V gene, CDR1 is SGHRS and CDR2 is YFSETQ. The junction had 3 bases not matched to a gene; V was cut back by 2 bases and J by 4 bases. This CDR3 contains 13 residues. In nucleotides, the CDR3 is TGCGCCAGCAGCTTCCGACAGGGTTACGAGCAGTACTTC. It specifies CASSFRQGYEQYF. The entire variable domain, with the rest obtained from reference TRBV5-1 and TRBJ2-7, is as follows: KAGVTQTPRYLIKTRGQQVTLSCSPISGHRSVSWYQQTPGQGLQFLFEYFSETQRNKGNFPGRFSGRQFSNSRSEMNVSTLELGDSALYLCASSFRQGYEQYFGPGTRLTVT.

The sample holds a few counts of this clonotype. The rearrangement uses TRBV12-3 or TRBV12-4 and TRBJ2-3, with a possible D match to TRBD2 (6 bases). There are 13 residues in the CDR3. With 3 bases removed from V and 4 bases from J, the gap between germline ends came to 8 bases. The CDR3 bases are TGTGCCAGCAGTTTTTCGGGGGCAGATACGCAGTATTTT. Translating it yields CASSFSGADTQYF.

The J gene is TRBJ2-1, the V gene TRBV18; D gene uncertain. Germline-derived CDR1 and CDR2 are KGHSH and LQKENI. The CDR3 extends over 13 amino acids. V dropped 0 bases and J dropped 9 bases, with 9 bases sitting between them. The CDR3 DNA reads as TGTGCCAGCTCACCACCGCCAGGTCGTGAGCAGTTCTTC. Its protein is CASSPPPGREQFF.

This chain uses TRBV11-2 with TRBJ2-6; D remains ambiguous. Trimming shortened V by 2 bases and J by 1 base, and 6 bases separated the two germline ends. CDR3 length: 15 residues. Germline V CDR1 and CDR2: SGHAT, FQNNGV. This CDR3 reads CASSLQSSGANVLTF. In DNA, the CDR3 is TGTGCCAGCAGCTTACAGTCATCTGGGGCCAACGTCCTGACTTTC.

This clonotype was observed a few times. The chain has TRBV20-1 and TRBJ2-7; 9 bases map to TRBD2. The CDR3 loop spans 16 amino acids. J lost 4 bases, V lost 4 bases, and 14 bases had no gene match. The germline V gene encodes CDR1 DFQATT and CDR2 SNEGSKA (reference sequence). The chain's CDR3 is CSATLDSGRTTYEQYF. The CDR3 region has the DNA TGCAGTGCTACGTTAGATAGCGGGAGAACGACATACGAGCAGTACTTC.

The V and J genes are TRBV6-5 and TRBJ1-2; no firm D call. Germline V gene lookup returns CDR1 MNHEY and CDR2 SVGAGI. This CDR3 contains 14 residues. Trimming took off 0 bases at V and 1 base at J, with 6 bases between the two ends. The CDR3 bases are TGTGCCAGCAGTTACTCGAGTAGTAACTATGGCTACACCTTC. Translation: CASSYSSSNYGYTF.

The CDR3 coding sequence is TGTGCCAGCAGCCCCTGGACAGGTGGTTACACTGAAGCTTTCTTT. Translating it yields CASSPWTGGYTEAFF. The chain employs TRBV7-2 and TRBJ1-1; 7 bases line up with TRBD1. This CDR3 is 15 amino acids long. Per the germline V gene, CDR1 is SGHTA and CDR2 is FQGNSA. J lost 3 bases, V lost 5 bases, and 9 bases had no gene match.

A few counts support this clonotype. The V and J genes are TRBV5-1 and TRBJ2-7; D not resolved. Germline assignment: CDR1 SGHRS and CDR2 YFSETQ. The CDR3 sequence is 13 residues long. Trimming took off 0 bases at V and 3 bases at J, with 7 bases between the two ends. The CDR3 sequence is CASSLEPLYEQYF. CDR3 sequence (DNA): TGCGCCAGCAGCTTGGAGCCTCTCTACGAGCAGTACTTC.

This clonotype was seen only a few times. The chain carries TRBV12-3 or TRBV12-4 and TRBJ1-5; tentatively, D is TRBD1 (5 bases). Trimming removed 5 bases from V and 1 base from J, with 15 bases in between. The CDR3 is made up of 16 amino acids. In DNA, the CDR3 is TGTGCCAGCAGTCCCCGACTGGGGACGAGCAATCAGCCCCAGCATTTT. Its protein is CASSPRLGTSNQPQHF.

This clonotype was observed a few times. V is TRBV7-2 and J is TRBJ2-5; D perhaps matches TRBD2 (5 bases). The germline V gene encodes CDR1 SGHTA and CDR2 FQGNSA. CDR3 size: 16 residues. Trimming took off 5 bases at V and 5 bases at J, with 21 bases between the two ends. The CDR3 sequence is CASSPQWYGVRETQYF. The CDR3 DNA follows: TGTGCCAGCAGCCCCCAGTGGTACGGGGTCCGCGAGACCCAGTACTTC.

This chain links TRBV5-1 with TRBJ2-1; 13 nucleotides align to TRBD2. The CDR3 length is 16 residues. The V gene end was trimmed by 0 bases and the J gene end by 6 bases; junction bases not matched to a gene: 3. Germline CDR1 and CDR2: SGHRS and YFSETQ. The CDR3 DNA reads as TGCGCCAGCAGCTTGGACGGGACTAGCGGGATCAATGAGCAGTTCTTC. Residues: CASSLDGTSGINEQFF. Combining the CDR3 with reference TRBV5-1 and TRBJ2-1 gives the whole variable domain KAGVTQTPRYLIKTRGQQVTLSCSPISGHRSVSWYQQTPGQGLQFLFEYFSETQRNKGNFPGRFSGRQFSNSRSEMNVSTLELGDSALYLCASSLDGTSGINEQFFGPGTRLTVL.

V usage is TRBV3-1 and J usage is TRBJ2-7, with a possible D match to TRBD2 (5 bases). Germline loops: CDR1 LGHDT, CDR2 YNNKEL (reference sequence). This CDR3 is built from 15 residues. Trimming removed 2 bases at V and 0 bases at J, with 11 bases between. CDR3 nucleotides: TGTGCCAGCAGCCAATGGGAGTCCAGCTCCTACGAGCAGTACTTC. Translation: CASSQWESSSYEQYF.

The chain combines TRBV2 with TRBJ2-7; 8 nucleotides agree with TRBD2. The CDR3 totals 14 residues. Germline loops: CDR1 SNHLY, CDR2 FYNNEI. After removal of 4 bases from V and 7 bases from J, the junction contained 9 bases not matched to a gene. Here the CDR3 reads CASSAGAGGEEQYF. The CDR3 region has the DNA TGTGCCAGCAGTGCCGGGGCGGGAGGTGAAGAGCAGTACTTC.